This T cell receptor beta chain emerged from a study of T-cell reconstitution after alpha-beta-depleted transplantation in children. Study conclusions and caveats: Hyperexpanded clones declined; after one year, newly produced T cells mostly supplied diversity.

This CDR3 is built from 19 residues. CDR1 SGHAT and CDR2 FQDESV come from the germline V gene (reference sequence). J was trimmed by 0 bases and V by 4 bases; bases with no gene match: 13. This clonotype was seen more than once but under ten times. The antigen remains unidentified. Unique molecular identifiers were built into the TCRbeta library. TCRdb called the PCR reads again in MiXCR, with one record for every CDR3 protein. The sample includes fewer than 750,000 distinct CDR3 sequences, more than 20% of them seen just once. The specimen was PBMCs, mostly from graft donor cells, collected 360 days after TCRalphabeta/CD19-depleted stem cell transplant. The gene calls are TRBV11-1 and TRBJ2-2; 8 nucleotides match TRBD1. The clonotype was recovered from a boy in the first two years of life who had a stem cell transplant for acute myeloid leukemia, so the T cells may come from the graft donor. The DNA for the CDR3 is TGTGCCAGCAGCTCCCCAGTCCTTACAGGGGGGACGAACACCGGGGAGCTGTTTTTT. Amino acids: CASSSPVLTGGTNTGELFF.